This T cell receptor beta chain is drawn from a study of technical replicates of blood from a handful of donors. The CDR3 length is 16 residues. Germline CDR1 and CDR2: SGHTA and FQGTGA. With 5 bases removed from V and 8 bases from J, the gap between germline ends came to 23 bases. The repertoire was sequenced with immunoSEQ multiplex PCR; TCRdb's copy has only in-frame clones and lacks some. The sample includes 80,000 to 100,000 clones, 95% to 97% of them seen just once. The sample was T cells isolated from PBMCs. J is TRBJ2-3 and V is TRBV7-3; tentatively, D is TRBD2 (6 bases). The TCR was taken from a human donor in good health. CDR3 region: CASSPSDYSVGGTQYF. CDR3 coding DNA: TGTGCCAGCAGCCCCTCCGACTACTCCGTGGGAGGTACGCAGTATTTT.